Each of the 32 T cell receptor beta chains below was sequenced from the same sample in a study of graft-versus-host responses after intestinal transplantation. Clones were sequenced by immunoSEQ multiplex PCR, and TCRdb holds only the in-frame ones, with some missing. The sample holds roughly 100,000 clones; less than 90% are singletons and the top ten take about 1%. Their recognized antigens are unknown. This specimen was unstimulated CD4+ T cells sorted from spleen or lymph node cells, taken before intestinal transplant. The receptors originated from a human donor who received an intestinal transplant.

The chain is built from TRBV5-1 and TRBJ2-7, with D perhaps matching TRBD1 (6 bases). V lost 0 bases to trimming and J lost 1 base, with 8 bases between them. The CDR3 loop spans 14 amino acids. From germline, CDR1 is SGHRS and CDR2 YFSETQ. The CDR3 bases are TGCGCCAGCAGCTTGGGAGGACAGTCCTACGAGCAGTACTTC. Translating gives CASSLGGQSYEQYF.

As DNA, the CDR3 is TGTGCCAGCAGCTCCGGTCCGGGACACGGGAATGAAAAACTGTTTTTT. Its translation: CASSSGPGHGNEKLFF. The V call is TRBV7-9, the J call TRBJ1-4; TRBD1 might be the D (6 bases). This CDR3 is 16 amino acids long. V was clipped by 4 bases and J by 5 bases, with 17 bases between them. Germline V gives CDR1 SEHNR, CDR2 FQNEAQ (reference sequence). The full variable domain, rest sourced from reference TRBV7-9 and TRBJ1-4, is DTGVSQNPRHKITKRGQNVTFRCDPISEHNRLYWYRQTLGQGPEFLTYFQNEAQLEKSRLLSDRFSAERPKGSFSTLEIQRTEQGDSAMYLCASSSGPGHGNEKLFFGSGTQLSVL.

This clone was seen just once. The chain links TRBV28 to TRBJ2-5; tentative D call: TRBD2 (6 bases). V lost 7 bases to trimming and J lost 4 bases, with 13 bases between them. Germline V gives CDR1 MDHEN, CDR2 SYDVKM. The CDR3 has 13 residues. The CDR3 bases are TGTGCCAGCAATAAGGAGGGCCGAGAGACCCAGTACTTC. Protein product: CASNKEGRETQYF.

The chain employs TRBV27 and TRBJ2-3, with 12 bases lining up with TRBD2. The CDR3 runs to 16 residues. V lost 6 bases, J lost 4 bases, and 8 bases stayed unmatched. Germline CDR1 reads MNHEY; CDR2 reads SMNVEV (reference sequence). CDR3 protein: CASSLRLAGEADTQYF. The CDR3 DNA follows: TGTGCCAGCAGCCTCCGACTAGCGGGAGAGGCAGATACGCAGTATTTT.

The DNA for the CDR3 is TGCGCCAGCAGCCAAGTGGCCAACACAGATACGCAGTATTTT. It codes for CASSQVANTDTQYF. The chain combines TRBV4-1 with TRBJ2-3; no firm D call. Germline CDR1 reads MGHRA; CDR2 reads YSYEKL. CDR3 length: 14 amino acids. V lost 1 base to trimming and J lost 2 bases, with 7 bases between them.

This rearrangement joins TRBV10-2 to TRBJ2-7; TRBD2 might be the D (5 bases). CDR1 WSHSY and CDR2 SAAADI come from the germline V gene. Trimming removed 0 bases from V and 2 bases from J, with 17 bases in between. The CDR3 extends over 17 amino acids. CDR3: CASSESGSRWSTYEQYF. CDR3 nucleotide sequence: TGCGCCAGCAGTGAGTCTGGGAGCAGGTGGAGCACCTACGAGCAGTACTTC.

The rearrangement joins TRBV6-5 to TRBJ2-4; D tentatively reads TRBD1 or TRBD2 (6 bases each). This CDR3 is built from 14 residues. Trimming cost V 6 bases and J 8 bases, with 17 bases left between them. In germline, CDR1 is MNHEY, CDR2 SVGAGI. CDR3 protein: CASRELGRGDIQYF. CDR3 bases: TGTGCCAGCAGAGAGTTGGGTAGGGGGGACATTCAGTACTTC.

The rearrangement uses TRBV5-1 and TRBJ1-2, with a weak D call TRBD1 (5 bases). CDR3 length equals 11 residues. V was trimmed by 7 bases and J by 4 bases, leaving 8 bases between them. The V gene's germline CDR1 is SGHRS and CDR2 YFSETQ. DNA of the CDR3: TGCGCCAGCGGGGACCCCTATGGCTACACCTTC. Translating it yields CASGDPYGYTF.

The CDR3 coding sequence is TGTGCCAGCAGCCAAAGGGGGGGTCTCAACACTGAAGCTTTCTTT. Protein: CASSQRGGLNTEAFF. The V gene is TRBV5-4, the J gene TRBJ1-1, with D perhaps TRBD1 (6 bases). The CDR3 has 15 amino acids. Germline assignment: CDR1 SGHNT and CDR2 YYREEE (reference sequence). Trimming stripped 4 bases from V and 2 bases from J, with 15 bases between.

The chain combines TRBV19 with TRBJ1-1; D call uncertain. V shed 2 bases and J shed 4 bases, with 14 bases lying between them. Looked up from germline, CDR1 is LNHDA and CDR2 is SQIVND (reference sequence). The CDR3 length is 15 residues. The CDR3 sequence: CASSIRVRLSTEAFF. In DNA, the CDR3 is TGTGCCAGTAGTATAAGGGTACGATTAAGCACTGAAGCTTTCTTT.

V and J are TRBV10-1 and TRBJ2-1; D might be TRBD1 or TRBD2, each matching 6 bases. V lost 3 bases, J lost 9 bases, and 15 bases lay in between. The CDR3 is 14 amino acids. CDR1 is WNHNN and CDR2 is SYGVQD in the germline V gene (reference sequence). CDR3 loop: CASSEGTRDTEQFF. The CDR3 DNA reads TGCGCCAGCAGTGAAGGGACTCGGGACACTGAGCAGTTCTTC.

The chain combines TRBV5-1 with TRBJ1-5; a weak D match, TRBD1 (6 bases). This CDR3 spans 20 amino acids. V was trimmed by 0 bases and J by 0 bases, leaving 22 bases between them. Germline V lookup: CDR1 SGHRS, CDR2 YFSETQ. This CDR3 reads CASSLELKGGSPYSNQPQHF. For the CDR3, the DNA is TGCGCCAGCAGCTTGGAACTCAAGGGGGGGTCCCCGTATAGCAATCAGCCCCAGCATTTT.

The chain is built from TRBV27 and TRBJ1-2; D unclear. This CDR3 is 15 amino acids long. The germline CDR1 and CDR2 sequences are MNHEY and SMNVEV (reference sequence). Trimming left V 7 bases short and J 0 bases short, with 15 bases between. As DNA, the CDR3 is TGTGCCAGCATGACCATCCTGGGAGCTAACTATGGCTACACCTTC. It encodes CASMTILGANYGYTF.

The genes are TRBV11-2 and TRBJ1-1; D might be TRBD1 (6 bases). Germline V gene lookup returns CDR1 SGHAT and CDR2 FQNNGV. The CDR3 consists of 14 residues. V lost 5 bases and J 1 base, leaving 11 bases between the germline ends. The CDR3 region is CASSPDRRNTEAFF. CDR3 DNA sequence: TGTGCCAGCAGCCCCGACAGGAGGAACACTGAAGCTTTCTTT.

The chain joins TRBV5-1 to TRBJ1-1; the match to TRBD1 covers 7 bases. With 0 bases clipped from V and 3 bases from J, the junction kept 5 bases outside the gene matches. Germline assignment: CDR1 SGHRS and CDR2 YFSETQ. The CDR3 covers 15 residues. The chain's CDR3 is CASSLVQGQYTEAFF. As DNA, the CDR3 is TGCGCCAGCAGCTTGGTGCAGGGACAGTACACTGAAGCTTTCTTT.

The chain carries TRBV6-1 and TRBJ1-5; D remains unclear. Germline V CDR1 and CDR2: MNHNS, SASEGT. This CDR3 comprises 12 residues. Trimming took 2 bases from V and 9 from J, leaving 8 bases between them. This CDR3 is CASSEWGVPQHF. CDR3 sequence (DNA): TGTGCCAGCAGTGAATGGGGTGTGCCCCAGCATTTT.

The CDR3 loop is CASTAQGVNQPQHF. In DNA, the CDR3 is TGTGCCAGCACCGCGCAGGGAGTCAATCAGCCCCAGCATTTT. The J gene is TRBJ1-5, the V gene TRBV6-5; D may be TRBD1 (5 bases). The germline V gene encodes CDR1 MNHEY and CDR2 SVGAGI. The V and J ends lost 7 bases and 3 bases respectively, with 13 bases between them. CDR3 size: 14 residues.

The gene calls are TRBV11-2 and TRBJ2-1; no firm D call. Per the germline V gene, CDR1 is SGHAT and CDR2 is FQNNGV. V lost 1 base, J lost 3 bases, and 10 bases lay in between. The CDR3 has 15 residues. As DNA, the CDR3 is TGTGCCAGCAGCTTAGGGCCATCAAACTACAATGAGCAGTTCTTC. Protein sequence: CASSLGPSNYNEQFF.

The chain couples TRBV4-1 to TRBJ1-1, with D possibly being TRBD1 (5 bases). With 0 bases removed from V and 4 bases from J, the gap between germline ends came to 18 bases. This CDR3 comprises 17 residues. Germline values: CDR1 MGHRA, CDR2 YSYEKL. CDR3 residues: CASSQERRGAGGTEAFF. CDR3 bases: TGCGCCAGCAGCCAAGAGAGGAGGGGCGCCGGGGGCACTGAAGCTTTCTTT.

The V call is TRBV7-3, the J call TRBJ1-6; the D gene is possibly TRBD1 (5 bases). This CDR3 contains 13 residues. The V end lost 4 bases, the J end lost 8 bases, and 9 bases lay between the germline ends. Germline values: CDR1 SGHTA, CDR2 FQGTGA. The CDR3 DNA reads as TGTGCCAGCAGCTCCCCGGGGGATTCACCCCTCCACTTT. Translated, it gives CASSSPGDSPLHF.

This clone was picked up one time. This sequence joins TRBV7-3 and TRBJ2-1; D perhaps matches TRBD2 (6 bases). This CDR3 is built from 15 residues. V lost 1 base, J lost 6 bases, and 13 bases lay in between. CDR1 is SGHTA, CDR2 FQGTGA, per germline. CDR3 sequence reads: CASSLIGSRSNEQFF. CDR3 DNA: TGTGCCAGCAGCTTAATCGGGAGTAGGAGCAATGAGCAGTTCTTC.

V usage is TRBV18 and J usage is TRBJ1-1; TRBD1 is a possible D gene (6 bases). Trimming cost V 1 base and J 4 bases, with 10 bases left between them. Germline CDR1 KGHSH, CDR2 LQKENI. This CDR3 comprises 14 residues. For the CDR3, the DNA is TGTGCCAGCTCACCACAGGGGGAAGGCACTGAAGCTTTCTTT. Its translation: CASSPQGEGTEAFF.

The CDR3 loop reads CASSLVAVDYGYTF. For the CDR3, the DNA is TGTGCCAGCAGCTTGGTAGCAGTCGACTATGGCTACACCTTC. The chain is built from TRBV5-4 and TRBJ1-2; D is uncertain. Germline V gene data show CDR1 as SGHNT and CDR2 as YYREEE (reference sequence). The CDR3 spans 14 residues. Trimming shortened V by 0 bases and J by 3 bases, and 9 bases separated the two germline ends.

J is TRBJ2-2 and V is TRBV7-2; D remains ambiguous. With 1 base removed from V and 2 bases from J, the gap between germline ends came to 11 bases. The CDR3 loop spans 16 amino acids. CDR1 is SGHTA and CDR2 is FQGNSA in the germline V gene. CDR3 protein: CASSLGPLDNTGELFF. The CDR3 DNA is TGTGCCAGCAGCTTAGGGCCTCTAGATAACACCGGGGAGCTGTTTTTT.

In this sample, this clone turned up a few times. This rearrangement joins TRBV19 to TRBJ1-4; D remains unclear. The V end lost 5 bases, the J end lost 0 bases, and 10 bases lay between the germline ends. CDR3 size: 15 residues. The germline gives CDR1 LNHDA, CDR2 SQIVND (reference sequence). CDR3 coding DNA: TGTGCCAGTAGTCCTTTAGGTACAACTAATGAAAAACTGTTTTTT. Translated: CASSPLGTTNEKLFF.

This clone was seen more than once but under ten times. This sequence joins TRBV12-1 and TRBJ2-7. TRBV12-1 is assigned pseudogene status. The CDR3 is made up of 13 amino acids. CDR3 DNA: TGTGCCAGCAGCGCGGACGTCTCCTACGAGCAGTACTTC. Protein: CASSADVSYEQYF.

As DNA, the CDR3 is TGCGCCAGCAGCGGATATAGCGGGAGCACAGATACGCAGTATTTT. This translates into CASSGYSGSTDTQYF. The rearrangement links TRBV5-1 to TRBJ2-3, with TRBD2 identical over 7 bases. The CDR3 contains 15 residues. Germline-derived CDR1 and CDR2 are SGHRS and YFSETQ. With V trimmed by 4 bases and J by 0 bases, 5 bases remained unmatched.

The chain recombines TRBV13 with TRBJ2-1; 9 bases align to TRBD2. CDR1 PRHDT and CDR2 FYEKMQ come from the germline V gene (reference sequence). The length of the CDR3 is 15 residues. Trimming at V came to 2 bases and at J to 9 bases, leaving 8 bases not matched to a gene. The CDR3 DNA sequence: TGTGCCAGCAGCTTAATCCAGCGGGGGGCGTGTGAGCAGTTCTTC. Translation gives CASSLIQRGACEQFF.

The table lists this clone with a few counts. CDR3 sequence: CASRVVGRETQYF. In nucleotides, the CDR3 is TGCGCCAGCAGGGTTGTTGGGAGGGAGACCCAGTACTTC. This rearrangement joins TRBV5-1 to TRBJ2-5; D perhaps matches TRBD2 (6 bases). The V and J ends lost 5 bases and 5 bases respectively, with 13 bases between them. Germline V gene data show CDR1 as SGHRS and CDR2 as YFSETQ. This CDR3 region has 13 residues.

The gene calls are TRBV2 and TRBJ1-5; D not resolved. Trimming removed 2 bases from V and 7 bases from J, with 6 bases in between. Germline CDR1 and CDR2: SNHLY and FYNNEI. CDR3 length: 12 amino acids. The CDR3 DNA sequence: TGTGCCAGCAGTGAATCCCACCAGCCCCAGCATTTT. This codes for CASSESHQPQHF.

This CDR3 reads CASSDSKQVSTDTQYF. In DNA form, the CDR3 reads TGTGCCAGCAGTGACTCGAAGCAGGTGAGCACAGATACGCAGTATTTT. This sequence joins TRBV6-4 and TRBJ2-3; D not resolved. Germline values: CDR1 MRHNA, CDR2 SNTAGT. This CDR3 has 16 residues. With 0 bases removed from V and 0 bases from J, the gap between germline ends came to 10 bases.

V is TRBV27 and J is TRBJ1-1; D possibly corresponds to TRBD1 (6 bases). V shed 5 bases and J shed 1 base, with 11 bases lying between them. The CDR3 has 14 amino acids. Looked up from germline, CDR1 is MNHEY and CDR2 is SMNVEV (reference sequence). The CDR3 region is CASSLDRTNTEAFF. DNA of the CDR3: TGTGCCAGCAGTCTGGACAGAACGAACACTGAAGCTTTCTTT.